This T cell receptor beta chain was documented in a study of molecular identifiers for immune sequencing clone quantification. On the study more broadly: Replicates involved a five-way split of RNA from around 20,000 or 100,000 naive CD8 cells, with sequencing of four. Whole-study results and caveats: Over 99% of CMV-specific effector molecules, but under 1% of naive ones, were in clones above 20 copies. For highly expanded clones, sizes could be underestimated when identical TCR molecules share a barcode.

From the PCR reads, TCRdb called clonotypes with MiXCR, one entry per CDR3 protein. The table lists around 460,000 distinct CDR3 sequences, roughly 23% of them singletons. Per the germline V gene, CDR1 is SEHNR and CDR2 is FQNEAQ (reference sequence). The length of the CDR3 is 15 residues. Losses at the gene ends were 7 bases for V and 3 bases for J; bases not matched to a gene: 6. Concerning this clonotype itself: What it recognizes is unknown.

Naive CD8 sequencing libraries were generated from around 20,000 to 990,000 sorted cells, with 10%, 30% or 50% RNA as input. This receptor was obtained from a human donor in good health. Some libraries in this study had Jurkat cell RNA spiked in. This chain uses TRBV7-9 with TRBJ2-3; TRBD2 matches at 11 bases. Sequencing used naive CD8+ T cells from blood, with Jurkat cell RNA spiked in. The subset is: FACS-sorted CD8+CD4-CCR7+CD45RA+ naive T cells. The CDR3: CASNLGLAATDTQYF. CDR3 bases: TGTGCCAGCAACCTGGGACTAGCGGCTACAGATACGCAGTATTTT.